These T cell receptor beta chains were read from a single sample in a study of cytomegalovirus exposure and HLA in healthy donors. The table came from immunoSEQ multiplex PCR; TCRdb's copy has only in-frame clones and leaves some out. This sample has 100,000 to 150,000 clones, with more than 60% found just once. The sequencing input was PBMCs. The receptors were sampled from a middle-aged woman in good health and CMV-seronegative. Both conserved end residues are part of each CDR3. The D gene is left open where the match is weak. Clone size is not always given. Where it is, it says once, few, many or a class for expanded clones.

14	NA	TRBD1	TRBV5-1	TRBJ1-2	CASSLGQGASGYTF	TGCGCCAGCAGCTTGGGACAGGGGGCAAGTGGCTACACCTTC
16	NA	NA	TRBV4-1	TRBJ2-3	CASSHGGGQGTDTQYF	TGCGCCAGCAGCCATGGGGGAGGCCAGGGCACAGATACGCAGTATTTT
18	NA	TRBD2	TRBV14	TRBJ2-1	CASSRTGSTSGGGNEQFF	TGTGCCAGCAGCCGAACGGGGTCGACTAGCGGGGGGGGCAATGAGCAGTTCTTC
15	NA	TRBD2	TRBV2	TRBJ2-3	CASSDPGGESDTQYF	TGTGCCAGCAGTGACCCGGGGGGGGAATCAGATACGCAGTATTTT
14	NA	TRBD1	TRBV4-1	TRBJ2-3	CASSHGQGQDTQYF	TGCGCCAGCAGCCATGGACAGGGTCAGGATACGCAGTATTTT
11	NA	NA	TRBV18	TRBJ1-5	CASPGGQPQHF	TGTGCCAGCCCGGGGGGTCAGCCCCAGCATTTT
17	once	TRBD1	TRBV28	TRBJ1-5	CASSSSRTGGGNQPQHF	TGTGCCAGCAGTTCCTCCCGGACAGGGGGGGGCAATCAGCCCCAGCATTTT
14	NA	NA	TRBV5-1	TRBJ1-1	CASSLDRPNTEAFF	TGCGCCAGCAGCTTGGACAGGCCGAACACTGAAGCTTTCTTT
15	NA	TRBD2	TRBV7-2	TRBJ2-1	CASSLSGGASNEQFF	TGTGCCAGCAGCTTAAGCGGGGGGGCCAGTAATGAGCAGTTCTTC
13	NA	TRBD1	TRBV27	TRBJ2-1	CASGRTGNNEQFF	TGTGCCAGCGGAAGGACAGGGAACAATGAGCAGTTCTTC
14	NA	NA	TRBV7-8	TRBJ2-1	CASSLGASSHEQFF	TGTGCCAGCAGCTTAGGTGCTAGCAGCCATGAGCAGTTCTTC
16	NA	NA	TRBV10-1	TRBJ1-1	CASRGTGHYMNTEAFF	TGCGCCAGCAGAGGCACAGGGCATTACATGAACACTGAAGCTTTCTTT
14	NA	TRBD2	TRBV27	TRBJ2-5	CASCRLAGEETQYF	TGTGCCAGCTGCCGACTAGCGGGAGAAGAGACCCAGTACTTC
19	NA	TRBD2	TRBV11-1	TRBJ2-1	CASSLVWGGRLTSYNEQFF	TGTGCCAGCAGCTTAGTCTGGGGCGGGAGATTAACCTCCTACAATGAGCAGTTCTTC
12	few	NA	TRBV28	TRBJ2-7	CARPPGSGEQYF	TGTGCCAGACCCCCGGGGTCGGGCGAGCAGTACTTC
11	NA	NA	TRBV4-2	TRBJ1-3	CASLLGNTIYF	TGTGCCAGCCTCCTGGGAAACACCATATATTTT
11	NA	NA	TRBV2	TRBJ1-2	CASQVDYGYTF	TGTGCCAGTCAGGTGGACTATGGCTACACCTTC
16	few	TRBD2	TRBV10-3	TRBJ2-7	CAISPGSFRGAYEQYF	TGTGCCATCTCCCCCGGGTCCTTCCGGGGGGCCTACGAGCAGTACTTC
13	NA	NA	TRBV6-1	TRBJ2-7	CASSWTDTYEQYF	TGTGCCAGCAGTTGGACAGATACCTACGAGCAGTACTTC
15	NA	TRBD1	TRBV27	TRBJ1-3	CASSLSGGSGNTIYF	TGTGCCAGCAGTTTGTCAGGGGGCTCTGGAAACACCATATATTTT
11	NA	NA	TRBV30	TRBJ2-1	CAWIVGVEQFF	TGTGCCTGGATTGTAGGGGTTGAGCAGTTCTTC
16	NA	TRBD2	TRBV6-1	TRBJ2-2	CASSGTSGGGTGELFF	TGTGCCAGCAGTGGGACTAGCGGGGGGGGTACCGGGGAGCTGTTTTTT
15	NA	TRBD2	TRBV19	TRBJ2-3	CASSTGLAGPDTQYF	TGTGCCAGTAGTACAGGACTAGCGGGTCCAGATACGCAGTATTTT
11	NA	NA	TRBV30	TRBJ2-5	CAWSGRGTQYF	TGTGCCTGGAGCGGCCGAGGGACCCAGTACTTC
15	NA	NA	TRBV18	TRBJ1-3	CASSPSRLGGNTIYF	TGTGCCAGCTCACCTTCCAGGTTGGGCGGAAACACCATATATTTT
16	NA	NA	TRBV5-4	TRBJ2-1	CASSSGSGNPYNEQFF	TGTGCCAGCAGCTCGGGTAGCGGCAACCCCTACAATGAGCAGTTCTTC
11	NA	NA	TRBV6-1	TRBJ1-2	CASSPGVGYTF	TGTGCCAGCAGCCCAGGGGTTGGCTACACCTTC
14	few	NA	TRBV9	TRBJ2-5	CASSVAGRDETQYF	TGTGCCAGCAGCGTAGCAGGTAGAGATGAGACCCAGTACTTC
16	NA	NA	TRBV5-5	TRBJ2-3	CASSADPGLTTDTQYF	TGTGCCAGCAGCGCCGATCCGGGACTCACCACAGATACGCAGTATTTT
13	NA	NA	TRBV6-1	TRBJ1-1	CASRRNGDTEAFF	TGTGCCAGCAGGAGGAACGGCGACACTGAAGCTTTCTTT
14	NA	TRBD1	TRBV6-1	TRBJ2-7	CASSAGRGPYEQYF	TGTGCCAGCAGTGCGGGCAGGGGGCCCTACGAGCAGTACTTC
13	NA	NA	TRBV11-2	TRBJ1-3	CASSLASGNTIYF	TGTGCCAGCAGCTTGGCCTCTGGAAACACCATATATTTT
16	NA	TRBD1	TRBV7-9	TRBJ2-7	CASSLAGGRGAYEQYF	TGTGCCAGCAGCTTGGCAGGGGGCCGGGGAGCCTACGAGCAGTACTTC
12	NA	NA	TRBV19	TRBJ1-1	CASSLSQGLAFF	TGTGCCAGTAGTTTATCCCAGGGGCTTGCTTTCTTT
11	few	NA	TRBV6-5	TRBJ1-1	CASRERERAFF	TGTGCCAGCAGGGAGCGGGAGCGCGCTTTCTTT
15	few	TRBD2	TRBV14	TRBJ2-1	CASSRSGRSKNEQFF	TGTGCCAGCAGCCGTAGCGGGAGAAGTAAGAATGAGCAGTTCTTC
15	NA	TRBD2	TRBV7-2	TRBJ2-5	CASSATALGGETQYF	TGTGCCAGCAGCGCCACGGCCTTGGGAGGGGAGACCCAGTACTTC